One sample yielded the 23 T cell receptor beta chains listed below, sequenced in a study of shared clonotypes between healthy human individuals. Measured with immunoSEQ multiplex PCR; TCRdb has only the in-frame clones, and not every one. In the table there are about 680,000 clones, around 72% of which are singletons. The sample was memory CD4+ T cells sorted from blood. Subset of the sample: CD45RA-negative fraction. The receptor source for this set is a woman in her 30s in good health.

The chain links TRBV19 to TRBJ2-6; D may be TRBD1 (5 bases). Germline V gene lookup returns CDR1 LNHDA and CDR2 SQIVND (reference sequence). This CDR3 is 14 amino acids long. V was clipped by 9 bases and J by 1 base, with 10 bases between them. The CDR3 loop is CASKAGSGANVLTF. The CDR3 nucleotides are TGTGCCAGCAAGGCAGGGTCTGGGGCCAACGTCCTGACTTTC.

The CDR3 sequence is CASSLGGRSTNEQFF. CDR3 DNA: TGCGCCAGCAGCTTGGGCGGGAGGTCGACTAATGAGCAGTTCTTC. The chain couples TRBV5-1 to TRBJ2-1, with 8 nucleotides matching TRBD2. The V and J ends lost 0 bases and 7 bases, in that order; junction bases with no gene match: 6. The germline V gene has CDR1 SGHRS and CDR2 YFSETQ. The CDR3 spans 15 residues.

This chain uses TRBV14 with TRBJ1-2; TRBD1 might be the D (6 bases). Germline V lookup: CDR1 SGHDN, CDR2 FVKESK. V lost 4 bases and J 3 bases, leaving 9 bases between the germline ends. The length of the CDR3 is 13 residues. This CDR3 reads CASSPQGHYGYTF. CDR3 DNA: TGTGCCAGCAGCCCGCAGGGGCACTATGGCTACACCTTC.

This clone was counted a single time. The genes are TRBV15 and TRBJ1-6; no clear D gene. V lost 0 bases, J lost 7 bases, and 10 bases lay in between. The germline V gene has CDR1 LNHNV and CDR2 YYDKDF (reference sequence). The CDR3 loop spans 15 amino acids. The CDR3 nucleotides are TGTGCCACCAGCAGAGATTACGGACTAAATTCACCCCTCCACTTT. Its protein product is CATSRDYGLNSPLHF.

The chain employs TRBV2 and TRBJ1-2; D may be TRBD1 (5 bases). The CDR3 contains 13 residues. V lost 6 bases, J lost 3 bases, and 11 bases lay in between. In germline, CDR1 is SNHLY, CDR2 FYNNEI. The CDR3 sequence: CASSRGVDYGYTF. The CDR3 coding sequence is TGTGCCAGCAGCCGAGGGGTTGACTATGGCTACACCTTC. The variable domain in full, completed from reference TRBV2 and TRBJ1-2, reads EPEVTQTPSHQVTQMGQEVILRCVPISNHLYFYWYRQILGQKVEFLVSFYNNEISEKSEIFDDQFSVERPDGSNFTLKIRSTKLEDSAMYFCASSRGVDYGYTFGSGTRLTVV.

This chain connects TRBV7-7 to TRBJ2-2; 9 nucleotides match TRBD2. V shed 5 bases, J shed 5 bases, and the junction held 3 bases outside the gene matches. The CDR3 spans 14 residues. The germline CDR1 and CDR2 sequences are SSHAT and FNYEAQ (reference sequence). The DNA of the CDR3 is TGTGCCAGCAGCCCTAGCGGGAATACCGGGGAGCTGTTTTTT. This gives the protein CASSPSGNTGELFF.

This clone was counted a few times. The J gene is TRBJ2-2, the V gene TRBV28; 7 positions match TRBD1. Germline lookup yields CDR1 MDHEN and CDR2 SYDVKM. The CDR3 totals 14 residues. V trimming: 7 bases; J trimming: 3 bases; junction bases outside the gene matches: 5. CDR3 nucleotides: TGTGCCAGCAACGCAGGGACAGACACCGGGGAGCTGTTTTTT. Translating gives CASNAGTDTGELFF.

A remark on this clone: Other DNA sequences in the sample encode the same CDR3. The CDR3 nucleotides read TGTGCCAGCTCACCATCCAGGGACACTGAAGCTTTCTTT. Protein: CASSPSRDTEAFF. The chain uses TRBV18 and TRBJ1-1, with D maybe TRBD1 (5 bases). V was cut by 2 bases and J by 3 bases, with 7 bases left in between. This CDR3 region has 13 residues. CDR1 and CDR2 from the germline V gene are KGHSH and LQKENI.

The rearrangement joins TRBV18 to TRBJ1-1, with 9 bases fitting TRBD1. Germline CDR1 is KGHSH and CDR2 is LQKENI. The CDR3 totals 17 residues. Trimming cost V 1 base and J 6 bases; bases outside gene matches: 12. CDR3 nucleotides: TGTGCCAGCTCACCACGGGGACAGGGTGAGGGTGTATCTGAAGCTTTCTTT. Protein sequence: CASSPRGQGEGVSEAFF.

The chain couples TRBV4-1 to TRBJ2-7, with 9 positions matching TRBD2. Looked up from germline, CDR1 is MGHRA and CDR2 is YSYEKL. This CDR3 contains 15 residues. Germline trimming cut 2 bases from V and 5 bases from J; bases unmatched to any gene: 7. The CDR3 region is CASSQFGLASDEQYF. Written as DNA, the CDR3 is TGCGCCAGCAGCCAATTCGGACTAGCGAGCGACGAGCAGTACTTC.

The V and J genes are TRBV28 and TRBJ1-2; TRBD1 is a possible D gene (5 bases). The germline gives CDR1 MDHEN, CDR2 SYDVKM. V was shortened by 6 bases and J by 2 bases, with 10 bases between the two germline ends. This CDR3 region has 13 residues. Written as DNA, the CDR3 is TGTGCCAGCAGCCGGGGGAGAAACTATGGCTACACCTTC. Residues: CASSRGRNYGYTF.

This clone was seen once. This rearrangement joins TRBV7-9 to TRBJ2-7, with 8 bases that match TRBD1. The V gene end was trimmed by 6 bases and the J gene end by 0 bases; junction bases not matched to a gene: 4. This CDR3 has 14 residues. The V gene's germline CDR1 is SEHNR and CDR2 FQNEAQ (reference sequence). CDR3 in DNA: TGTGCCAGCAGGCAACAGGGGGACTCCTACGAGCAGTACTTC. The encoded protein is CASRQQGDSYEQYF. The variable domain in full, with the rest retrieved from reference TRBV7-9 and TRBJ2-7, is DTGVSQNPRHKITKRGQNVTFRCDPISEHNRLYWYRQTLGQGPEFLTYFQNEAQLEKSRLLSDRFSAERPKGSFSTLEIQRTEQGDSAMYLCASRQQGDSYEQYFGPGTRLTVT.

J is TRBJ1-2 and V is TRBV19, with D perhaps matching TRBD1 (6 bases). Germline V gene data show CDR1 as LNHDA and CDR2 as SQIVND (reference sequence). There are 14 residues in the CDR3. Trimming removed 7 bases from V and 0 bases from J, with 12 bases in between. The CDR3 DNA is TGTGCCAGTACAAGACAGGTTTCTAACTATGGCTACACCTTC. Protein product: CASTRQVSNYGYTF.

The rearrangement uses TRBV4-1 and TRBJ1-2, with D perhaps matching TRBD1 (5 bases). Germline CDR1 MGHRA, CDR2 YSYEKL. The CDR3 spans 13 residues. The V end lost 0 bases, the J end lost 5 bases, and 7 bases lay between the germline ends. CDR3 DNA sequence: TGCGCCAGCAGCCAAGAATGGGGGTATGGCTACACCTTC. Protein: CASSQEWGYGYTF.

The chain has TRBV5-1 and TRBJ2-1; D not resolved. This CDR3 region has 15 residues. V dropped 4 bases and J dropped 7 bases, with 18 bases sitting between them. The V gene's germline CDR1 is SGHRS and CDR2 YFSETQ. In DNA form, the CDR3 reads TGCGCCAGCAGCGGCAGCAGCTTATATAATAATGAGCAGTTCTTC. It is translated as CASSGSSLYNNEQFF.

This clone has more than one count but fewer than ten. J is TRBJ2-7 and V is TRBV18, with 8 bases that match TRBD1. The CDR3 extends over 14 amino acids. V was pared by 6 bases and J by 3 bases, with 7 bases of the junction left unmatched. Germline CDR1 and CDR2: KGHSH and LQKENI. For the CDR3, the DNA is TGTGCCAGCTCGCCTCGGACAGGGAACTACGAGCAGTACTTC. It codes for CASSPRTGNYEQYF. The full variable domain, completed using reference TRBV18 and TRBJ2-7, is NAGVMQNPRHLVRRRGQEARLRCSPMKGHSHVYWYRQLPEEGLKFMVYLQKENIIDESGMPKERFSAEFPKEGPSILRIQQVVRGDSAAYFCASSPRTGNYEQYFGPGTRLTVT.

The chain joins TRBV27 to TRBJ1-2; 8 positions agree with TRBD1. Germline V gene lookup returns CDR1 MNHEY and CDR2 SMNVEV (reference sequence). The V segment lost 6 bases and the J segment 7 bases; nucleotides outside the gene matches: 10. The CDR3 runs to 14 residues. CDR3 sequence reads: CASRPDRGLSGYTF. DNA of the CDR3: TGTGCCAGCAGACCTGACAGGGGCTTAAGTGGCTACACCTTC.

The J gene is TRBJ2-1, the V gene TRBV7-2; TRBD2 agrees at 7 bases. After removal of 6 bases from V and 4 bases from J, the junction contained 3 bases not matched to a gene. Germline CDR1 and CDR2: SGHTA and FQGNSA. This CDR3 contains 13 residues. In DNA, the CDR3 is TGTGCCAGCAGAATACTAGCGTACAATGAGCAGTTCTTC. Its protein product is CASRILAYNEQFF.

V gene TRBV28 combines with J gene TRBJ2-7; D could derive from TRBD1 or TRBD2 (7 bases each). Trimming removed 3 bases at V and 5 bases at J, with 17 bases between. This CDR3 spans 15 amino acids. Germline-derived CDR1 and CDR2 are MDHEN and SYDVKM. The chain's CDR3 is CASSFYRQGGNEQYF. The CDR3, as DNA: TGTGCCAGCAGTTTTTATCGACAGGGAGGGAACGAGCAGTACTTC.

This chain connects TRBV6-4 to TRBJ2-7; 10 nucleotides match TRBD2. The CDR3 runs 17 residues. V lost 4 bases, J lost 7 bases, and 16 bases stayed unmatched. Germline values: CDR1 MRHNA, CDR2 SNTAGT. CDR3 sequence reads: CASSGNRTSGVPGEQYF. In DNA, the CDR3 is TGTGCCAGCAGTGGTAACAGGACTAGCGGAGTACCGGGGGAGCAGTACTTC.

Concerning this clone itself: This specimen includes other DNA sequences encoding the same CDR3. The chain recombines TRBV29-1 with TRBJ2-2; either TRBD1 or TRBD2 may fit D (5 bases each). The CDR3 is made up of 12 amino acids. Germline V gene sequence: CDR1 SQVTM, CDR2 ANQGSEA. Trimming cost V 6 bases and J 6 bases, with 11 bases left between them. The chain's CDR3 is CSVGGGPGELFF. CDR3 coding DNA: TGCAGCGTGGGTGGGGGTCCCGGGGAGCTGTTTTTT.

J is TRBJ2-5 and V is TRBV30, with D unclear. The end of the DNA aligns better with TRBJ2-7, so the J call may be wrong. CDR3 length: 12 amino acids. Germline V gene sequence: CDR1 GTSNPN, CDR2 SVGIG (reference sequence). The CDR3 DNA reads as TGTGCCTGGAGTGTACTGGGTTACGAGCAGTACTTC. It is translated as CAWSVLGYEQYF.

Many counts were recorded for this clone. The chain combines TRBV19 with TRBJ2-3; no clear D. The CDR3 is 15 amino acids. CDR1 LNHDA and CDR2 SQIVND come from the germline V gene (reference sequence). Deletions cut 6 bases from V and 0 bases from J, with 13 bases between. DNA for the CDR3: TGTGCCAGTAGCCAGATTACATATAGCACAGATACGCAGTATTTT. Translation gives CASSQITYSTDTQYF.